Below, one TCR beta chain is given with its context. Germline V gene sequence: CDR1 SQVTM, CDR2 ANQGSEA. There are 15 residues in the CDR3. This record belongs to a study of cytomegalovirus exposure and HLA in healthy donors. 60 Vbeta and 13 Jbeta primers were used in PCR. This table comes from immunoSEQ multiplex PCR, and its TCRdb copy is limited to in-frame clones, with some not included. The sample consists of about 90,000 clones, 78% of them appearing once. The sequence came from a woman aged 35 to 49 in good health and CMV-seropositive. The sequenced sample consisted of PBMCs. The genes are TRBV29-1 and TRBJ2-5; possibly TRBD2 for D (6 bases). The DNA end lines up better with TRBJ2-7; the J call may be wrong. The CDR3 reads CSVAGGQGWDYEQYF. The CDR3 DNA reads TGCAGCGTTGCCGGGGGTCAGGGTTGGGACTACGAGCAGTACTTC.